These T cell receptor beta chains were read from a single sample in a study of control samples from healthy donors and cancer patients. The table came from immunoSEQ multiplex PCR; TCRdb's copy has only in-frame clones and leaves some out. The sample consists of fewer than 95,000 clones, 85% of them appearing once. The sample comprised blood. The receptor source for this set is a man aged 25-40 years in good health. The CDR3 runs from the conserved cysteine through the conserved F or W. The order of the fields is J gene, V gene, CDR3 length, D gene, clone size, CDR3 protein, CDR3 DNA. D genes are given only for firm matches. Size is omitted from some rows. Given values are once, few, many or a class for expanded clones.

TRBJ1-5 | TRBV2 | 16 | TRBD1 | . | CASSERTGASNQPQHF | TGTGCCAGCAGTGAACGGACAGGGGCGAGCAATCAGCCCCAGCATTTT
TRBJ1-2 | TRBV29-1 | 11 | . | once | CSVGGTDRYTF | TGCAGCGTTGGTGGGACTGACCGCTACACCTTC
TRBJ2-3 | TRBV7-3 | 15 | . | . | CASSPPGSSTDTQYF | TGTGCCAGCAGCCCGCCAGGCAGCAGCACAGATACGCAGTATTTT
TRBJ2-3 | TRBV5-4 | 18 | . | . | CASSRGGGQSLSTDTQYF | TGTGCCAGCAGCCGAGGGGGAGGACAGTCCCTAAGCACAGATACGCAGTATTTT
TRBJ1-6 | TRBV18 | 14 | . | . | CASSLQGMNSPLHF | TGTGCCAGCTCACTACAGGGAATGAATTCACCCCTCCACTTT
TRBJ1-3 | TRBV9 | 15 | TRBD1 | . | CASSGARGPGNTIYF | TGTGCCAGCAGCGGAGCCAGGGGGCCTGGAAACACCATATATTTT
TRBJ1-3 | TRBV2 | 15 | . | . | CASSLSGGQGNTIYF | TGTGCCAGCAGTCTAAGCGGGGGGCAAGGAAACACCATATATTTT
TRBJ2-3 | TRBV7-9 | 14 | . | . | CASSRPGYTDTQYF | TGTGCCAGCAGCAGACCAGGTTACACAGATACGCAGTATTTT
TRBJ1-1 | TRBV27 | 16 | TRBD1 | few | CASSLRGRGLNTEAFF | TGTGCCAGCAGTTTAAGGGGTAGGGGGCTAAACACTGAAGCTTTCTTT
TRBJ1-6 | TRBV23-1 | 14 | . | . | CASSQDDRNSPLHF | TGCGCCAGCAGTCAGGATGACAGAAATTCACCCCTCCACTTT
TRBJ1-1 | TRBV19 | 13 | . | . | CASIETGNTEAFF | TGTGCCAGTATCGAGACAGGGAACACTGAAGCTTTCTTT
TRBJ2-7 | TRBV5-6 | 12 | . | . | CASSLRDTEQYF | TGTGCCAGCAGCCTCCGAGACACCGAGCAGTACTTC
TRBJ1-4 | TRBV18 | 17 | . | . | CASSLDSQATRNEKLFF | TGTGCCAGCTCATTGGACAGTCAAGCCACGAGAAATGAAAAACTGTTTTTT
TRBJ2-7 | TRBV5-5 | 15 | TRBD1 | few | CASSTHRGTTYEQYF | TGTGCCAGCAGCACCCACAGGGGGACCACCTACGAGCAGTACTTC
TRBJ2-1 | TRBV28 | 14 | . | . | CASSLGGSYNEQFF | TGTGCCAGCAGTTTGGGGGGCTCCTACAATGAGCAGTTCTTC
TRBJ1-1 | TRBV30 | 13 | . | . | CAWSVLGAAEAFF | TGTGCCTGGAGTGTTCTGGGGGCGGCTGAAGCTTTCTTT
TRBJ2-2 | TRBV5-4 | 15 | . | . | CASRTGAPNTGELFF | TGTGCCAGCAGGACGGGAGCCCCGAACACCGGGGAGCTGTTTTTT
TRBJ2-1 | TRBV5-3 | 16 | . | . | CARSRDPRSSYNEQFF | TGTGCCAGAAGCCGTGACCCTAGAAGCTCCTACAATGAGCAGTTCTTC
TRBJ1-5 | TRBV5-1 | 15 | TRBD1 | . | CASSLDGQGNQPQHF | TGCGCCAGCAGCTTGGACGGACAGGGTAATCAGCCCCAGCATTTT
TRBJ2-7 | TRBV11-1 | 12 | . | . | CASRGTDYEQYF | TGTGCCAGCAGAGGGACGGACTACGAGCAGTACTTC
TRBJ1-6 | TRBV30 | 15 | . | . | CAWSVSGHSNSPLHF | TGTGCCTGGAGTGTATCGGGGCATAGCAATTCACCCCTCCACTTT
TRBJ2-2 | TRBV10-3 | 16 | . | few | CAISESAVAGTGELFF | TGTGCCATCAGTGAGTCGGCAGTCGCGGGCACCGGGGAGCTGTTTTTT
TRBJ1-6 | TRBV27 | 15 | . | . | CASSFEAGRYSPLHF | TGTGCCAGCAGTTTTGAGGCAGGGAGATATTCACCCCTCCACTTT
TRBJ2-5 | TRBV27 | 15 | TRBD1 | . | CASSLLGTGGETQYF | TGTGCCAGCAGTTTACTAGGGACAGGGGGCGAGACCCAGTACTTC
TRBJ2-1 | TRBV6-1 | 14 | . | . | CASSDYRSGDEQFF | TGTGCCAGCAGTGATTATCGATCGGGGGATGAGCAGTTCTTC
TRBJ1-4 | TRBV7-9 | 13 | TRBD1 | . | CASSPGQNEKLFF | TGTGCCAGCAGCCCGGGACAGAATGAAAAACTGTTTTTT
TRBJ2-1 | TRBV14 | 13 | TRBD1 | . | CASSRQGYNEQFF | TGTGCCAGCAGTCGACAGGGCTACAATGAGCAGTTCTTC
TRBJ2-3 | TRBV5-1 | 13 | . | . | CASSLGLADTQYF | TGCGCCAGCAGCTTGGGGCTAGCTGATACGCAGTATTTT
TRBJ2-7 | TRBV3-1/TRBV3-2 | 16 | TRBD1 | . | CASSQDRRQGFYEQYF | TGTGCCAGCAGCCAAGATCGGAGACAGGGGTTTTACGAGCAGTACTTC
TRBJ1-1 | TRBV6-1 | 13 | . | . | CASSEVSGTEAFF | TGTGCCAGCAGTGAAGTATCAGGAACTGAAGCTTTCTTT
TRBJ1-2 | TRBV3-1/TRBV3-2 | 15 | TRBD1 | . | CASSLRTGSNYGYTF | TGTGCCAGCAGCCTGAGGACAGGTAGCAACTATGGCTACACCTTC
TRBJ2-3 | TRBV30 | 11 | . | . | CAWRELGTQYF | TGTGCCTGGAGGGAACTTGGTACGCAGTATTTT
TRBJ1-4 | TRBV7-8 | 15 | TRBD1 | . | CASSTQGATNEKLFF | TGTGCCAGCAGTACCCAGGGGGCGACTAATGAAAAACTGTTTTTT
TRBJ2-7 | TRBV15 | 14 | . | once | CATSRLDGPYEQYF | TGTGCCACCAGCAGGCTGGACGGACCCTACGAGCAGTACTTC
TRBJ1-2 | TRBV7-3 | 12 | . | . | CASSPGGSGYTF | TGTGCCAGCAGCCCCGGGGGGTCTGGCTACACCTTC
TRBJ1-2 | TRBV19 | 15 | . | once | CASEGHPGAWYGYTF | TGTGCCAGTGAAGGACATCCGGGGGCCTGGTATGGCTACACCTTC
TRBJ2-4 | TRBV11-2 | 15 | TRBD1 | few | CASSFLDRPRNIQYF | TGTGCCAGCAGCTTCCTGGACAGGCCGAGAAACATTCAGTACTTC
TRBJ2-7 | TRBV7-3 | 13 | . | few | CASSRGRGREQYF | TGTGCCAGCAGCCGGGGCAGGGGACGCGAGCAGTACTTC
TRBJ1-3 | TRBV7-9 | 15 | TRBD1 | . | CASRMGTGIVNTIYF | TGTGCCAGCCGGATGGGGACAGGGATCGTAAACACCATATATTTT
TRBJ2-5 | TRBV2 | 17 | TRBD1 | . | CASSEAPGQRGQETQYF | TGTGCCAGCAGTGAAGCCCCGGGACAGAGAGGCCAAGAGACCCAGTACTTC
TRBJ1-2 | TRBV28 | 15 | TRBD1 | . | CASSSPGQGNYGYTF | TGTGCCAGCAGTTCACCGGGACAGGGAAACTATGGCTACACCTTC
TRBJ1-2 | TRBV24-1 | 12 | . | . | CATSDYSGAYTF | TGTGCCACCAGTGACTACTCCGGAGCCTACACCTTC
TRBJ2-1 | TRBV7-9 | 17 | . | . | CASNLRSGTSADNEQFF | TGTGCCAGCAACCTTAGGTCGGGGACAAGCGCCGACAATGAGCAGTTCTTC
TRBJ2-1 | TRBV13 | 17 | TRBD2 | . | CASSLRSAGGLNNEQFF | TGTGCCAGCAGCTTAAGGTCGGCGGGGGGGCTGAACAATGAGCAGTTCTTC
TRBJ2-1 | TRBV28 | 14 | . | . | CASSPQAGRNEQFF | TGTGCCAGCAGTCCTCAGGCAGGCCGGAATGAGCAGTTCTTC
TRBJ2-6 | TRBV28 | 17 | . | . | CASSSYPRPSGANVLTF | TGTGCCAGCAGTTCCTACCCTAGGCCCTCTGGGGCCAACGTCCTGACTTTC
TRBJ1-1 | TRBV28 | 12 | . | . | CASRLTRTEAFF | TGTGCCAGCAGATTGACTAGGACTGAAGCTTTCTTT
TRBJ1-1 | TRBV3-1/TRBV3-2 | 15 | . | . | CASTLRVGPDREAFF | TGTGCCAGCACCTTAAGAGTGGGTCCAGACAGGGAAGCTTTCTTT
TRBJ1-6 | TRBV27 | 16 | TRBD1 | . | CASSTPAPGGWSPLHF | TGTGCCAGCAGTACCCCGGCCCCAGGGGGATGGTCACCCCTCCACTTT
TRBJ1-4 | TRBV7-9 | 14 | . | . | CASSHPTENEKLFF | TGTGCCAGCAGCCACCCTACGGAAAATGAAAAACTGTTTTTT
TRBJ1-5 | TRBV19 | 16 | TRBD1 | once | CASSIGDRGFNQPQHF | TGTGCCAGTAGTATAGGGGACAGGGGATTCAATCAGCCCCAGCATTTT
TRBJ1-2 | TRBV7-8 | 14 | TRBD1 | . | CASSLREQGRGYTF | TGTGCCAGCAGCTTAAGAGAACAGGGGCGAGGCTACACCTTC
TRBJ2-1 | TRBV5-1 | 12 | . | . | CASSLVYNEQFF | TGCGCCAGCAGCTTAGTTTACAATGAGCAGTTCTTC
TRBJ1-5 | TRBV6-1 | 14 | . | once | CASSEARVRQPQHF | TGTGCCAGCAGTGAAGCGCGGGTTCGTCAGCCCCAGCATTTT
TRBJ1-1 | TRBV25-1 | 14 | . | . | CASSDLDSNTEAFF | TGTGCCAGCAGTGATTTGGACAGCAACACTGAAGCTTTCTTT
TRBJ1-2 | TRBV29-1 | 12 | . | . | CSVAPETESDTF | TGCAGCGTTGCGCCCGAGACGGAGTCGGACACCTTC
TRBJ2-2 | TRBV10-3 | 15 | . | . | CAITQTASNTGELLF | TGTGCCATCACCCAGACAGCGTCGAACACCGGGGAGCTGCTTTTT